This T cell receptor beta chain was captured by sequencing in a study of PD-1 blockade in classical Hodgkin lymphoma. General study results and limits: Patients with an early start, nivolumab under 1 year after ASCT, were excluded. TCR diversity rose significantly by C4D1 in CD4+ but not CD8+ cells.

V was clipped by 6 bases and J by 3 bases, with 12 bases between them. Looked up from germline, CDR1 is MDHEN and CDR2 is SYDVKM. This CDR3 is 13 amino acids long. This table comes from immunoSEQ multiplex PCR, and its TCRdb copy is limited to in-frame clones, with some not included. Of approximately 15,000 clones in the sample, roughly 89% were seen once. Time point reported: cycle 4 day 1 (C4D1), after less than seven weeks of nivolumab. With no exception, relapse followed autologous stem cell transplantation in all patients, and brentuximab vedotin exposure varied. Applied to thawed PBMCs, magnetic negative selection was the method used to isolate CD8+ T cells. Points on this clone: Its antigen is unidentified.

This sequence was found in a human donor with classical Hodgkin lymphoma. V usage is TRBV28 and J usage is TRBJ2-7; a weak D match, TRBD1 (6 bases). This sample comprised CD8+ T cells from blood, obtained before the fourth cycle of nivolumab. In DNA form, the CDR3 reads TGTGCCAGCAGACCCAAGGGGGACTACGAGCAGTACTTC. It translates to CASRPKGDYEQYF.